These 10 T cell receptor beta chains share one sample of origin, sequenced in a study of T cells in Graves' hyperthyroidism and ophthalmopathy. Amplification targeted TCR beta CDR3 regions from RNA transcripts. Carried out on the TCR CDR3, a first-round RT-PCR used the HTBI primer set. TCRdb re-derived calls from the multiplex PCR reads in MiXCR, one entry per CDR3 protein. This table holds about 270,000 distinct CDR3 sequences, less than 30% found once. Sample: blood. These receptor sequences come from a man aged 35 to 55 with Graves' hyperthyroidism that later progressed to Graves' ophthalmopathy.

In this sample, this clonotype turned up many times. The V call is TRBV20-1, the J call TRBJ1-2, with 10 positions matching TRBD1. The CDR3 has 17 residues. CDR1 and CDR2 from the germline V gene are DFQATT and SNEGSKA (reference sequence). V trimming: 1 base; J trimming: 8 bases; junction bases outside the gene matches: 16. The CDR3 DNA sequence: TGCAGTGCTAGAGCCCTGGGACAGGGGAATGGGACTAGGGGCTACACCTTC. It specifies CSARALGQGNGTRGYTF.

This clonotype was seen just once. The V call is TRBV20-1, the J call TRBJ2-5; maybe TRBD1 (5 bases). The CDR3 extends over 15 amino acids. Looked up from germline, CDR1 is DFQATT and CDR2 is SNEGSKA (reference sequence). V shed 6 bases and J shed 5 bases, with 22 bases lying between them. CDR3 protein: CSAPHWTKPRETQYF. CDR3 nucleotides: TGCAGTGCCCCCCATTGGACAAAGCCGCGGGAGACCCAGTACTTC.

This clonotype was counted ten times or more. This sequence joins TRBV5-1 and TRBJ2-2; TRBD2 might be the D (6 bases). V lost 6 bases, J lost 4 bases, and 22 bases lay in between. CDR3 size: 17 residues. Per germline, CDR1 SGHRS and CDR2 YFSETQ. The CDR3 region has the DNA TGCGCCAGCACCCGGGCCGGGACGGGAGTTGGCACCGGGGAGCTGTTTTTT. Encoded protein: CASTRAGTGVGTGELFF.

CDR3 DNA: TGTGCCAGCAGTCTTACAGACGGCTACGAGCAGTACTTC. This sequence encodes CASSLTDGYEQYF. The chain recombines TRBV28 with TRBJ2-7; D is unresolved. The CDR3 is 13 amino acids. CDR1 and CDR2 (germline): MDHEN, SYDVKM. V was pared by 5 bases and J by 3 bases, with 11 bases between.

This clonotype has a count of ten or more. This chain joins TRBV7-9 and TRBJ1-2; D unclear. The CDR3 loop spans 12 amino acids. The V gene's germline CDR1 is SEHNR and CDR2 FQNEAQ (reference sequence). V lost 5 bases and J 6 bases, leaving 10 bases between the germline ends. The CDR3 loop reads CASSSHSNGYTF. CDR3 DNA: TGTGCCAGCAGCAGTCACTCGAATGGCTACACCTTC.

The gene calls are TRBV12-3 or TRBV12-4 and TRBJ1-5, with TRBD1 matching over 9 bases. V lost 3 bases, J lost 0 bases, and 6 bases stayed unmatched. The CDR3 extends over 17 amino acids. CDR3 in amino acids: CASSLGQGRSSNQPQHF. In DNA, the CDR3 is TGTGCCAGCAGTTTGGGACAGGGAAGGAGTAGCAATCAGCCCCAGCATTTT.

This clonotype occurred many times. The gene calls are TRBV28 and TRBJ2-4; TRBD2 agrees at 11 bases. Germline lookup yields CDR1 MDHEN and CDR2 SYDVKM. The CDR3 runs to 14 residues. V trimming: 6 bases; J trimming: 6 bases; junction bases outside the gene matches: 4. In DNA form, the CDR3 reads TGTGCCAGCAGCCGAACTAGCGGGGGAAACATTCAGTACTTC. Translation gives CASSRTSGGNIQYF.

In its sample, this clonotype was seen many times. The chain is built from TRBV30 and TRBJ2-7, with unresolved D. Germline V gene data show CDR1 as GTSNPN and CDR2 as SVGIG (reference sequence). The germline V and J ends were trimmed by 0 bases and 1 base, with 1 base remaining between them. This CDR3 is built from 11 residues. The CDR3, as DNA: TGTGCCTGGAGTGTGTCCTACGAGCAGTACTTC. This sequence encodes CAWSVSYEQYF. Full variable domain (missing parts from reference TRBV30 and TRBJ2-7): SQTIHQWPATLVQPVGSPLSLECTVEGTSNPNLYWYRQAAGRGLQLLFYSVGIGQISSEVPQNLSASRPQDRQFILSSKKLLLSDSGFYLCAWSVSYEQYFGPGTRLTVT.

This clonotype was seen at least ten times. The chain recombines TRBV7-3 with TRBJ2-5; weak D call: TRBD2 (7 bases). The CDR3 is 13 residues long. Trimming shortened V by 8 bases and J by 3 bases, and 13 bases separated the two germline ends. CDR1 is SGHTA, CDR2 FQGTGA, per germline. In DNA form, the CDR3 reads TGTGCCAGCGGGGGGGGGCCAAAAGAGACCCAGTACTTC. Its translation: CASGGGPKETQYF.

This clonotype was seen at least ten times. The J gene is TRBJ2-5, the V gene TRBV2, with no clear D. The CDR3 runs to 12 residues. From germline, CDR1 is SNHLY and CDR2 FYNNEI. With 5 bases removed from V and 2 bases from J, the gap between germline ends came to 6 bases. The CDR3 DNA follows: TGTGCCAGCAGTAACTCACAAGAGACCCAGTACTTC. As protein: CASSNSQETQYF.